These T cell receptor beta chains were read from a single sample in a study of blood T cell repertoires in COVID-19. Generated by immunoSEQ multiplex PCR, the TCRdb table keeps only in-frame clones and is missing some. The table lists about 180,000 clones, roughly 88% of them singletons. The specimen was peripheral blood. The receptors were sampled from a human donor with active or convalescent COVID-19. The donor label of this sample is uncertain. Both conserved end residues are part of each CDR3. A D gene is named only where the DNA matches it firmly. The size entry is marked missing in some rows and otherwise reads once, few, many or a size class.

CASSLVRGTSGPNTGELFF,TGTGCCAGCAGCTTAGTCAGGGGGACTAGCGGACCGAACACCGGGGAGCTGTTTTTT,TRBJ2-2,TRBD2,TRBV7-8,few
CSTRGQGAGGYTF,TGCAGCACCCGGGGACAGGGGGCGGGAGGCTACACCTTC,TRBJ1-2,TRBD1,TRBV29-1,NA
CASSLTVNTEAFF,TGTGCCAGCAGCTTAACAGTGAACACTGAAGCTTTCTTT,TRBJ1-1,NA,TRBV14,NA
CASSRTGSLETTEAFF,TGTGCCAGTAGCAGGACAGGGTCCCTGGAAACCACTGAAGCTTTCTTT,TRBJ1-1,TRBD1,TRBV19,NA
CAISEESRSYEQYF,TGTGCCATCAGTGAAGAATCCAGGTCCTACGAGCAGTACTTC,TRBJ2-7,NA,TRBV10-3,NA
CASSSKGGFGTF,TGTGCCAGCAGCTCGAAAGGGGGCTTTGGGACCTTC,TRBJ1-2,TRBD1,TRBV5-6,NA
CASSRGQGDEQYF,TGTGCCAGTAGTAGGGGACAGGGGGACGAGCAGTACTTC,TRBJ2-7,TRBD1,TRBV19,NA
CASSLEWTSGTETQYF,TGTGCCAGCAGCTTGGAGTGGACTAGCGGGACTGAGACCCAGTACTTC,TRBJ2-5,TRBD2,TRBV5-4,once
CASSLGGQERPEAFF,TGTGCCAGCAGTTTAGGGGGACAGGAAAGACCTGAAGCTTTCTTT,TRBJ1-1,TRBD1,TRBV28,NA
CASSLRQGFAEAFF,TGCGCCAGCAGCTTGCGTCAGGGTTTTGCCGAAGCTTTCTTT,TRBJ1-1,NA,TRBV5-1,many
CASRPGTGHHEQYF,TGCGCCAGCAGACCCGGGACAGGGCACCACGAGCAGTACTTC,TRBJ2-7,TRBD1,TRBV10-2,NA
CASSVGAGFYEQYF,TGTGCCAGCAGCGTAGGAGCAGGATTCTACGAGCAGTACTTC,TRBJ2-7,NA,TRBV9,few
CASSHRENGETQYF,TGTGCCAGCAGCCACCGGGAAAATGGCGAGACCCAGTACTTC,TRBJ2-5,NA,TRBV3-1/TRBV3-2,NA
CASSEQGAADTQYF,TGTGCCAGCAGCGAACAGGGGGCCGCAGATACGCAGTATTTT,TRBJ2-3,TRBD1,TRBV11-3,NA
CASSFGVSSYNEQFF,TGTGCCAGCAGCTTCGGGGTGAGCTCCTACAATGAGCAGTTCTTC,TRBJ2-1,NA,TRBV5-4,NA
CASTDGTGGDYEQYF,TGTGCCAGTACCGACGGGACAGGTGGTGACTACGAGCAGTACTTC,TRBJ2-7,TRBD1,TRBV19,NA
CSVDRGSTQYF,TGCAGCGTTGATCGCGGGTCCACGCAGTATTTT,TRBJ2-3,NA,TRBV29-1,NA
CASSLLGIGGGYTF,TGTGCCAGCAGCTTATTGGGTATTGGAGGTGGCTACACCTTC,TRBJ1-2,NA,TRBV7-8,NA
CASSLGLGRGQGNQPQHF,TGTGCCAGCAGCTTAGGCCTCGGCAGGGGGCAAGGCAATCAGCCCCAGCATTTT,TRBJ1-5,TRBD1,TRBV7-6,NA
CASSTRRAGGTDTQYF,TGTGCCAGCAGTACCCGTAGGGCGGGGGGCACAGATACGCAGTATTTT,TRBJ2-3,TRBD2,TRBV5-4,NA
CAWGTETTMNTEAFF,TGTGCCTGGGGGACCGAAACTACCATGAACACTGAAGCTTTCTTT,TRBJ1-1,NA,TRBV30,NA
CSAGRDTQYF,TGCAGTGCTGGCCGCGATACGCAGTATTTT,TRBJ2-3,NA,TRBV20-1,NA
CATMRTGLTGELFF,TGTGCCACCATGAGGACAGGGCTCACCGGGGAGCTGTTTTTT,TRBJ2-2,TRBD1,TRBV24-1,NA
CASSRTALNTGELFF,TGTGCCAGCTCACGGACAGCCCTAAACACCGGGGAGCTGTTTTTT,TRBJ2-2,NA,TRBV18,NA
CASSETSLTGHYEQYF,TGCGCCAGCAGCGAAACTAGCCTTACTGGGCACTACGAGCAGTACTTC,TRBJ2-7,NA,TRBV10-2,NA
CASSRGRDEKLFF,TGTGCCAGCAGTAGGGGGCGGGATGAAAAACTGTTTTTT,TRBJ1-4,TRBD1,TRBV28,NA